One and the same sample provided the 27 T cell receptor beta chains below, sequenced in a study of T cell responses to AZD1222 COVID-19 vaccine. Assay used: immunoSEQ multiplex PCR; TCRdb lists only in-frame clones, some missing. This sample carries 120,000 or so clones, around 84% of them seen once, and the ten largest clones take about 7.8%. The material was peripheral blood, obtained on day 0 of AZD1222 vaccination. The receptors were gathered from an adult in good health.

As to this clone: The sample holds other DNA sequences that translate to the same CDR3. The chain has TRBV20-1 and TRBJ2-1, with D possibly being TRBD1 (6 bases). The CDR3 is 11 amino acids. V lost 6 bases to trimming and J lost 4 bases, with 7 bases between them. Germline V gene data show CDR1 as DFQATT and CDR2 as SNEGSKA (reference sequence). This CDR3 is CSAGGYNEQFF. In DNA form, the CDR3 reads TGCAGTGCAGGGGGTTACAATGAGCAGTTCTTC.

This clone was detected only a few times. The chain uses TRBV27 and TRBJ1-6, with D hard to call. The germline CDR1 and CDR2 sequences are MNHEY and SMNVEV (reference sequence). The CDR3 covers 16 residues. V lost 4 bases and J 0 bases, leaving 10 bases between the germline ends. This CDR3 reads CASSYGLSSYNSPLHF. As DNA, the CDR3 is TGTGCCAGCAGTTACGGGCTCAGCTCCTATAATTCACCCCTCCACTTT.

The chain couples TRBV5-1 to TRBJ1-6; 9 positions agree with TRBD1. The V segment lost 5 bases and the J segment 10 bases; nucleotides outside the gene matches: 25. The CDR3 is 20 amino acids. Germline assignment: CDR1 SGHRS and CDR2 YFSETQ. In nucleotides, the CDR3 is TGCGCCAGCAGGTCCCGGACAGGGGCCAATATAAACTTAACGGAGTCACCCCTCCACTTT. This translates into CASRSRTGANINLTESPLHF.

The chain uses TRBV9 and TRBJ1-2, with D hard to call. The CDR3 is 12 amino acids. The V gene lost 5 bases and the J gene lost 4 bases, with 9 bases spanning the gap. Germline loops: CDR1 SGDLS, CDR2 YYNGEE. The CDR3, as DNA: TGTGCCAGCAGACAGTTCCCCTATGGCTACACCTTC. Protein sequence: CASRQFPYGYTF. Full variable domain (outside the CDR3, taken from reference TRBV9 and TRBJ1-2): DSGVTQTPKHLITATGQRVTLRCSPRSGDLSVYWYQQSLDQGLQFLIQYYNGEERAKGNILERFSAQQFPDLHSELNLSSLELGDSALYFCASRQFPYGYTFGSGTRLTVV.

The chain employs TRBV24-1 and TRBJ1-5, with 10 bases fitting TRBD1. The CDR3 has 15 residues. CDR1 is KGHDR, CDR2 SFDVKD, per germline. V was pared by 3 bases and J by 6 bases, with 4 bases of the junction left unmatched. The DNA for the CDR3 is TGTGCCACCAGTGATGTCGGGACAGGGGTTCAGCCCCAGCATTTT. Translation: CATSDVGTGVQPQHF.

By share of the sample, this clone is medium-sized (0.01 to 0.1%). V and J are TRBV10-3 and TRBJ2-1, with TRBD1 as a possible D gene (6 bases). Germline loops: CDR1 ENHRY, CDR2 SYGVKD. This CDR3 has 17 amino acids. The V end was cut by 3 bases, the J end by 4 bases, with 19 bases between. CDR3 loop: CAISEGGAGERYNEQFF. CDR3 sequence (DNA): TGTGCCATCAGTGAAGGTGGGGCAGGGGAACGGTACAATGAGCAGTTCTTC.

The CDR3 DNA reads TGTGCCAGCAGTGAGGTGGGCGGCGGAAGGCGCACGCAGTATTTT. Its translation: CASSEVGGGRRTQYF. This sequence joins TRBV6-1 and TRBJ2-3, with no clear D. V lost 3 bases, J lost 9 bases, and 19 bases lay in between. The germline V gene has CDR1 MNHNS and CDR2 SASEGT. The CDR3 runs 15 residues.

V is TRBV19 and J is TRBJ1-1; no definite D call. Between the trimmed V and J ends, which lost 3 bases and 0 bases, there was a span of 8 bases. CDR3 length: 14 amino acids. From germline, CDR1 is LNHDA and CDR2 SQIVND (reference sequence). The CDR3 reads CASSIPGMNTEAFF. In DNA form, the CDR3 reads TGTGCCAGTAGTATTCCCGGTATGAACACTGAAGCTTTCTTT.

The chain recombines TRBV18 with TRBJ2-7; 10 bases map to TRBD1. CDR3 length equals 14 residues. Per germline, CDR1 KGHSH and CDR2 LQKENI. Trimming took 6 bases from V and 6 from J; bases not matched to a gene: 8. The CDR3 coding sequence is TGTGCCAGCTCCCCGACAGGGGGCGGCGTCGAGCAGTACTTC. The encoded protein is CASSPTGGGVEQYF. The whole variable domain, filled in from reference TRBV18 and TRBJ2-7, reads NAGVMQNPRHLVRRRGQEARLRCSPMKGHSHVYWYRQLPEEGLKFMVYLQKENIIDESGMPKERFSAEFPKEGPSILRIQQVVRGDSAAYFCASSPTGGGVEQYFGPGTRLTVT.

CDR3 DNA: TGCGCCAGCAGCTTGGATTTGGAGACCCAGTACTTC. Its translation is CASSLDLETQYF. J is TRBJ2-5 and V is TRBV5-1; D is unclear. The germline V and J ends were trimmed by 0 bases and 5 bases, with 5 bases remaining between them. CDR3 length equals 12 residues. CDR1 and CDR2 from the germline V gene are SGHRS and YFSETQ.

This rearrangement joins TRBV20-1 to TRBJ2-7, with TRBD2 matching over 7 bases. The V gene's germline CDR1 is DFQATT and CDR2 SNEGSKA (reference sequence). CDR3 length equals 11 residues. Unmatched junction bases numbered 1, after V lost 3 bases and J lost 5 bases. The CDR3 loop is CSASAGDEQYF. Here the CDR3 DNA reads TGCAGTGCTAGCGCGGGGGACGAGCAGTACTTC.

Here the CDR3 reads CASSLSRETQYF. DNA for the CDR3: TGCGCCAGCAGCTTGTCGCGAGAGACCCAGTACTTC. The chain carries TRBV5-1 and TRBJ2-5; D is unresolved. CDR3 length: 12 residues. Trimming pared 1 base from V and 4 bases from J, leaving 5 bases between. The germline CDR1 and CDR2 sequences are SGHRS and YFSETQ.

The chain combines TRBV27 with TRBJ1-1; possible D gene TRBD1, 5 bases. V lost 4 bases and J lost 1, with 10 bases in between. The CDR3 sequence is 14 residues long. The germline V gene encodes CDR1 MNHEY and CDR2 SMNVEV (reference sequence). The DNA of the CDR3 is TGTGCCAGCAGTTCGACCGGGGCGAACACTGAAGCTTTCTTT. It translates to CASSSTGANTEAFF.

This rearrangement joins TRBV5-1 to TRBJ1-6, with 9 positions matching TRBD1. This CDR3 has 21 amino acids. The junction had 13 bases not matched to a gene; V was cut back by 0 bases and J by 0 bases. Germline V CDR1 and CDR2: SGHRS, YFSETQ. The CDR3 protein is CASSLAGGRQGVFSYNSPLHF. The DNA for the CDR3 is TGCGCCAGCAGCTTGGCCGGGGGAAGACAGGGGGTTTTCTCCTATAATTCACCCCTCCACTTT.

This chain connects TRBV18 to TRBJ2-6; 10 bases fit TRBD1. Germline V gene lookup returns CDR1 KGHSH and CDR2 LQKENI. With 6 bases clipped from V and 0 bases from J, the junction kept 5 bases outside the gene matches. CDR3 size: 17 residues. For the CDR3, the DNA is TGTGCCAGCTCCTTGACAGGGGGCCGCTCTGGGGCCAACGTCCTGACTTTC. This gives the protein CASSLTGGRSGANVLTF.

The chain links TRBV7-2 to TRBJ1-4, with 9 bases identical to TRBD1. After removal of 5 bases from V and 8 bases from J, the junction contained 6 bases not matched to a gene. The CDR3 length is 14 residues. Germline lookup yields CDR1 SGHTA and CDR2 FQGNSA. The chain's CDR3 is CASSPGTGREKLFF. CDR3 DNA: TGTGCCAGCAGCCCAGGGACAGGGCGGGAAAAACTGTTTTTT.

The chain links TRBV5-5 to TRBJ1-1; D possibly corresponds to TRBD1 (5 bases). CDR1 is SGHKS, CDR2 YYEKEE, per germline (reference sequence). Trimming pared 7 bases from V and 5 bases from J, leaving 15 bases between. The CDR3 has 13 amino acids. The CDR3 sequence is CASGEGVLTEAFF. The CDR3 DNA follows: TGTGCCAGCGGCGAAGGGGTTCTAACTGAAGCTTTCTTT. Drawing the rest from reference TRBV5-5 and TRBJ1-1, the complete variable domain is DAGVTQSPTHLIKTRGQQVTLRCSPISGHKSVSWYQQVLGQGPQFIFQYYEKEERGRGNFPDRFSARQFPNYSSELNVNALLLGDSALYLCASGEGVLTEAFFGQGTRLTVV.

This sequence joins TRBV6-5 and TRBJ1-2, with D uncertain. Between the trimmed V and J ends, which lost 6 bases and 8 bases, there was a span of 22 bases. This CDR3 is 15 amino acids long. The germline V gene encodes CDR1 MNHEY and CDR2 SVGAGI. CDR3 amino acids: CASSPWEARSYGYTF. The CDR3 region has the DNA TGTGCCAGCAGCCCCTGGGAGGCAAGGTCTTACGGCTACACCTTC.

CDR3 residues: CASSFRAPNSPLHF. CDR3 nucleotides: TGTGCCAGCAGCTTCCGGGCTCCTAATTCACCCCTCCACTTT. The chain has TRBV6-5 and TRBJ1-6, with D unresolved. Trimming removed 6 bases from V and 6 bases from J, with 12 bases in between. The CDR3 is made up of 14 amino acids. The germline CDR1 and CDR2 sequences are MNHEY and SVGAGI.

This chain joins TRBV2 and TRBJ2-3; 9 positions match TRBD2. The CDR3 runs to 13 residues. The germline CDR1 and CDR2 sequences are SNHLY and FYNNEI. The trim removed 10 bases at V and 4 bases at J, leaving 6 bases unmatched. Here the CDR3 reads CAKRLAASDTQYF. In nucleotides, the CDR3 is TGTGCCAAGCGACTAGCGGCCTCAGATACGCAGTATTTT.

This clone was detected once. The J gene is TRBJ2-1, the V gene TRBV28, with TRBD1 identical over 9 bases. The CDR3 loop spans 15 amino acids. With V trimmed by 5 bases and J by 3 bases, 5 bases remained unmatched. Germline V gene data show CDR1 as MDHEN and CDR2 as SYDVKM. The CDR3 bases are TGTGCCAGCAGTAACCGGGACAGGGACTACAATGAGCAGTTCTTC. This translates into CASSNRDRDYNEQFF.

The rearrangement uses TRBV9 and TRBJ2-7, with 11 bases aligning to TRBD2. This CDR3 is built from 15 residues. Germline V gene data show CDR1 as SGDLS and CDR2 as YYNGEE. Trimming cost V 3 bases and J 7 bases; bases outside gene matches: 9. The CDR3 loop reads CASSATLAGVREQYF. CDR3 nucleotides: TGTGCCAGCAGCGCAACACTAGCGGGAGTGCGGGAGCAGTACTTC.

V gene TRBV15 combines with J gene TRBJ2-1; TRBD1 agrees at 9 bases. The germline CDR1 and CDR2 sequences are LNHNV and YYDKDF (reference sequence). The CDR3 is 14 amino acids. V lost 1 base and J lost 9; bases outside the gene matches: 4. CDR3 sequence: CATSRGGQGGEQFF. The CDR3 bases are TGTGCCACCAGCAGAGGGGGACAGGGCGGTGAGCAGTTCTTC.

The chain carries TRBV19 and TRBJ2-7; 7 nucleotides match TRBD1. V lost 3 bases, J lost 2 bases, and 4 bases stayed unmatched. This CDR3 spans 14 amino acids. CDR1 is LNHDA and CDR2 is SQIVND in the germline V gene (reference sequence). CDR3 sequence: CASSMTGLPYEQYF. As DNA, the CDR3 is TGTGCCAGTAGTATGACAGGGCTTCCCTACGAGCAGTACTTC.

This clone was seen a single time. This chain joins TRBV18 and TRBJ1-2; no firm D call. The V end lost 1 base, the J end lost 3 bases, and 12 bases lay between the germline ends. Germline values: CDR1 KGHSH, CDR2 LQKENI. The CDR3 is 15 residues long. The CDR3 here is CASSPREGWDYGYTF. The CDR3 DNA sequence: TGTGCCAGCTCACCACGGGAAGGGTGGGACTATGGCTACACCTTC.

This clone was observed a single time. The CDR3 loop is CASTPGHGGDTQYF. The CDR3, as DNA: TGTGCCAGTACCCCGGGACACGGGGGGGATACGCAGTATTTT. V gene TRBV19 combines with J gene TRBJ2-3, with a weak D call TRBD2 (7 bases). From germline, CDR1 is LNHDA and CDR2 SQIVND (reference sequence). V lost 7 bases to trimming and J lost 6 bases, with 17 bases between them. The CDR3 spans 14 residues.

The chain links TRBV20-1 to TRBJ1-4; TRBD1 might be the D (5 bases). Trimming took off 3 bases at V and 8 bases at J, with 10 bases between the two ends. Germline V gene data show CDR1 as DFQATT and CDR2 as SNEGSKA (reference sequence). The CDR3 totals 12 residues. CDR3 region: CSASYGGEKLFF. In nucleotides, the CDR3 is TGCAGTGCTAGTTATGGGGGGGAAAAACTGTTTTTT.